These 4 T cell receptor beta chains came from one sample sequenced in a study of cytomegalovirus exposure and HLA in healthy donors. PCR used 60 Vbeta primers and 13 Jbeta primers. Assay used: immunoSEQ multiplex PCR; TCRdb lists only in-frame clones, some missing. The data show 90,000 to 140,000 clones, over 70% seen once. Source material: PBMCs. Receptors were obtained from a middle-aged woman in good health and CMV-seropositive.

The rearrangement links TRBV18 to TRBJ1-2, with 9 nucleotides matching TRBD1. With V trimmed by 9 bases and J by 5 bases, 19 bases remained unmatched. Germline V gene lookup returns CDR1 KGHSH and CDR2 LQKENI. There are 17 residues in the CDR3. CDR3 coding DNA: TGTGCCAGTTTCACCGGTGTTTTCGACAGGGGGATTTATGGCTACACCTTC. Translating gives CASFTGVFDRGIYGYTF.

The J gene is TRBJ2-7, the V gene TRBV4-1; D gene unclear. In germline, CDR1 is MGHRA, CDR2 YSYEKL. This CDR3 region has 14 residues. With 4 bases removed from V and 3 bases from J, the gap between germline ends came to 13 bases. This CDR3 reads CASSPIRQNYEQYF. The CDR3 DNA sequence: TGCGCCAGCAGCCCGATACGACAAAACTACGAGCAGTACTTC.

The rearrangement uses TRBV28 and TRBJ1-5; possible D gene TRBD1, 5 bases. This CDR3 is built from 16 residues. Germline-derived CDR1 and CDR2 are MDHEN and SYDVKM. Trimming pared 5 bases from V and 2 bases from J, leaving 16 bases between. The CDR3 sequence: CASSPRPGSRNQPQHF. The CDR3 DNA follows: TGTGCCAGCAGTCCCCGACCAGGGTCCCGCAATCAGCCCCAGCATTTT.

This clone has only a few counts. The chain couples TRBV5-6 to TRBJ2-2; D may be TRBD1 (5 bases). V was trimmed by 8 bases and J by 5 bases, leaving 16 bases between them. Germline V lookup: CDR1 SGHDT, CDR2 YYEEEE. This CDR3 comprises 14 residues. Written as DNA, the CDR3 is TGTGCCAGTTCTAGACAGACCTGGACCGGGGAGCTGTTTTTT. Its protein is CASSRQTWTGELFF.